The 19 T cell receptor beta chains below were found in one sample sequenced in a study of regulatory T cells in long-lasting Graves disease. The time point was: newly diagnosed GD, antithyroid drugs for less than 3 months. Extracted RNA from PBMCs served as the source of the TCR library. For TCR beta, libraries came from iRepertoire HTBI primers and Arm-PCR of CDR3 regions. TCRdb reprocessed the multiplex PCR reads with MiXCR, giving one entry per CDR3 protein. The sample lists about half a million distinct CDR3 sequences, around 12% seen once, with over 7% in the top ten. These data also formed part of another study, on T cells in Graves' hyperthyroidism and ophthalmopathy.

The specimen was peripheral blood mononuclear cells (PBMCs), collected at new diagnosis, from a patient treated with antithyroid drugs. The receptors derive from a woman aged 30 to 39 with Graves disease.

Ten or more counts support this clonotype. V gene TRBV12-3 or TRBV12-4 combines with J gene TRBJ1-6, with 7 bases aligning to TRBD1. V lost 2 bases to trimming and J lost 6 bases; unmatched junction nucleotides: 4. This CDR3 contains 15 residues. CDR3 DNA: TGTGCCAGCAGTTTATTGGGACAGATTAATTCACCCCTCCACTTT. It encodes CASSLLGQINSPLHF.

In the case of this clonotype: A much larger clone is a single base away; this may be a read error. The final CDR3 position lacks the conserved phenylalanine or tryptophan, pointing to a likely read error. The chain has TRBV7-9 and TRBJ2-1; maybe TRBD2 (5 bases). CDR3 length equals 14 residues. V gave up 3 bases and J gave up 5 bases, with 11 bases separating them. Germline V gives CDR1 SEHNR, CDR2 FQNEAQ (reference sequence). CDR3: CASSFDVRDNEQFL. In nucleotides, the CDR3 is TGTGCCAGCAGCTTCGACGTGAGGGACAATGAGCAGTTCCTC.

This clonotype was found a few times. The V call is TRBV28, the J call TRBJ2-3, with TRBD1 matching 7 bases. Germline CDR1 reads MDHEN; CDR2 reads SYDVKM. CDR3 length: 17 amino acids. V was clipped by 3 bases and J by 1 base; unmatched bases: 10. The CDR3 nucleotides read TGTGCCAGCAGTTTTATGGGGACAGTCCCAGGCACAGATACGCAGTATTTT. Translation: CASSFMGTVPGTDTQYF.

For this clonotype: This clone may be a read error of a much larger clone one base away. CDR3: CASRTGGVGEPFF. The CDR3 coding sequence is TGTGCCAGCAGGACTGGCGGGGTAGGGGAGCCGTTCTTC. The gene calls are TRBV18 and TRBJ2-1, with D perhaps matching TRBD2 (6 bases). CDR3 length: 13 residues. Germline-derived CDR1 and CDR2 are KGHSH and LQKENI.

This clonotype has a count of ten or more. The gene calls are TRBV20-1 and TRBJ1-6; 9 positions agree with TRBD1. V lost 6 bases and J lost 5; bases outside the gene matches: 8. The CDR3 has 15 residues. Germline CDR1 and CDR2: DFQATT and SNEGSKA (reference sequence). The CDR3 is CSARIQGANNSPLHF. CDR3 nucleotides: TGCAGTGCCAGAATACAGGGGGCTAATAATTCACCCCTCCACTTT.

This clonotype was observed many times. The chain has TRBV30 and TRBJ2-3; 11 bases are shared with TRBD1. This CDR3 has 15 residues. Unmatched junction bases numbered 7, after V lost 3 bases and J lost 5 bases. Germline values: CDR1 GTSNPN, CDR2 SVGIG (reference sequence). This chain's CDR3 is CAWSRGQGAGDTQYF. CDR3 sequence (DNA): TGTGCCTGGAGCAGAGGACAGGGGGCTGGAGATACGCAGTATTTT.

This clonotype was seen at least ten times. The CDR3 DNA follows: TGTGCCAGCAGTTATGGGATAAACAGGAGAAGTGTCGAGCAGTACTTC. It translates to CASSYGINRRSVEQYF. This chain links TRBV6-2 or TRBV6-3 with TRBJ2-7; possible D gene TRBD1, 5 bases. Trimming removed 3 bases at V and 6 bases at J, with 21 bases between. This CDR3 comprises 16 residues. CDR1 is MNHEY and CDR2 is SVGEGT in the germline V gene.

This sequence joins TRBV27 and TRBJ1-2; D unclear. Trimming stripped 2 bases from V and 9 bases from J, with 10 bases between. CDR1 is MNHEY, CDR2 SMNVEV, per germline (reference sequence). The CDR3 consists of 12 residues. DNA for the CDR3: TGTGCCAGCAGTTTACTGGGCGATAGCTACACCTTC. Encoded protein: CASSLLGDSYTF.

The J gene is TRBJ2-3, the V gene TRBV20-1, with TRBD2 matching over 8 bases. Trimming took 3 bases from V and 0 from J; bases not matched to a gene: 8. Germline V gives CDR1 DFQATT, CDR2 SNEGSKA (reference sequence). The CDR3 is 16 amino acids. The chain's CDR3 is CSASGRANRSTDTQYF. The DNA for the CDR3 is TGCAGTGCTAGCGGGAGGGCCAACAGGAGCACAGATACGCAGTATTTT.

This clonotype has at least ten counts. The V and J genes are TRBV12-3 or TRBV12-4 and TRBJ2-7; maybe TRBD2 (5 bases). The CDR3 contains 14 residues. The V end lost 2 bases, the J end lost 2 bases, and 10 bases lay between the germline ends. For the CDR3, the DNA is TGTGCCAGCAGTTTAAGCGGCGGAACCTACGAGCAGTACTTC. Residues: CASSLSGGTYEQYF.

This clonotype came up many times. CDR3 sequence: CASSESAGPAYEQYF. Here the CDR3 DNA reads TGTGCCAGCAGTGAATCGGCAGGGCCCGCCTACGAGCAGTACTTC. The genes are TRBV2 and TRBJ2-7; perhaps TRBD1 as D (5 bases). The germline V gene has CDR1 SNHLY and CDR2 FYNNEI. V shed 2 bases and J shed 2 bases, with 13 bases lying between them. The CDR3 is made up of 15 amino acids.

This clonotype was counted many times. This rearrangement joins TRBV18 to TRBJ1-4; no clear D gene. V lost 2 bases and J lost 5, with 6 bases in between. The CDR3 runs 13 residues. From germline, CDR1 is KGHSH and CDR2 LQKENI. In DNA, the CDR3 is TGTGCCAGCTCACCAGGTTTCAATGAAAAACTGTTTTTT. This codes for CASSPGFNEKLFF.

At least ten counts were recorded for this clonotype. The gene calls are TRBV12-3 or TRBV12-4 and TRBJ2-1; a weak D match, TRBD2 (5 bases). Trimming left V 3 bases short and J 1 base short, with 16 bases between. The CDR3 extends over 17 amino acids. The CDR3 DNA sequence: TGTGCCAGCAGTTTGGGTTGGGGTGGGAGATCCTACAATGAGCAGTTCTTC. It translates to CASSLGWGGRSYNEQFF.

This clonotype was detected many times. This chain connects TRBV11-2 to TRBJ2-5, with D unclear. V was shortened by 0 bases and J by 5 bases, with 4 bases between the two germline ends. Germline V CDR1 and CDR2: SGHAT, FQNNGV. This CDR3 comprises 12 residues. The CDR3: CASSLDVETQYF. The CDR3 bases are TGTGCCAGCAGCTTAGATGTGGAGACCCAGTACTTC.

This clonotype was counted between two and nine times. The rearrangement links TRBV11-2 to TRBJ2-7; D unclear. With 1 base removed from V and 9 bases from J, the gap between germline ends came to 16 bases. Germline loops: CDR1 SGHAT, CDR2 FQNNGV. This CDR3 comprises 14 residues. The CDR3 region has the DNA TGTGCCAGCAGCTTAGTTGGGCAGTCAAGAGGGCAGTACTTC. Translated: CASSLVGQSRGQYF.

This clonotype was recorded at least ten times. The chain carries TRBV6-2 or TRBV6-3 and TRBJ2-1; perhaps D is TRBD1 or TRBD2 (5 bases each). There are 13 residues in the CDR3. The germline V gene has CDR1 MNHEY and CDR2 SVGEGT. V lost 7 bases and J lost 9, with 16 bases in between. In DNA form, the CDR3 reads TGTGCCAGCACTAAGGCCCCTGGGGGTGAGCAGTTCTTC. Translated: CASTKAPGGEQFF.

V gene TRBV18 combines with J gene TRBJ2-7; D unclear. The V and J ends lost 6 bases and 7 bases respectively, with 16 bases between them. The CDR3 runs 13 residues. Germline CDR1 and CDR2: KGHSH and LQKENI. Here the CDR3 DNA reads TGTGCCAGCTCGCCGATTATTACGAGGGAGCAGTACTTC. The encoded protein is CASSPIITREQYF.

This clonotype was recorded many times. The CDR3 loop reads CASSLDGQTYEQYF. CDR3 bases: TGTGCCAGCAGCTTAGACGGGCAGACCTACGAGCAGTACTTC. V usage is TRBV11-3 and J usage is TRBJ2-7, with D unresolved. This CDR3 has 14 residues. CDR1 is SGHNT and CDR2 is YENEEA in the germline V gene. V was clipped by 0 bases and J by 2 bases, with 8 bases between them. Variable domain in full (rest from reference TRBV11-3 and TRBJ2-7): EAGVVQSPRYKIIEKKQPVAFWCNPISGHNTLYWYLQNLGQGPELLIRYENEEAVDDSQLPKDRFSAERLKGVDSTLKIQPAELGDSAVYLCASSLDGQTYEQYFGPGTRLTVT.

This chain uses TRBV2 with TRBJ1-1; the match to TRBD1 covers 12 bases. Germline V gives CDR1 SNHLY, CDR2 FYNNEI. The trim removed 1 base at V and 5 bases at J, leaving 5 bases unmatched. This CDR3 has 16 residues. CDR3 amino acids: CASSEGGTGGYTEAFF. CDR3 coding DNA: TGTGCCAGCAGTGAAGGGGGGACAGGGGGCTATACTGAAGCTTTCTTT.